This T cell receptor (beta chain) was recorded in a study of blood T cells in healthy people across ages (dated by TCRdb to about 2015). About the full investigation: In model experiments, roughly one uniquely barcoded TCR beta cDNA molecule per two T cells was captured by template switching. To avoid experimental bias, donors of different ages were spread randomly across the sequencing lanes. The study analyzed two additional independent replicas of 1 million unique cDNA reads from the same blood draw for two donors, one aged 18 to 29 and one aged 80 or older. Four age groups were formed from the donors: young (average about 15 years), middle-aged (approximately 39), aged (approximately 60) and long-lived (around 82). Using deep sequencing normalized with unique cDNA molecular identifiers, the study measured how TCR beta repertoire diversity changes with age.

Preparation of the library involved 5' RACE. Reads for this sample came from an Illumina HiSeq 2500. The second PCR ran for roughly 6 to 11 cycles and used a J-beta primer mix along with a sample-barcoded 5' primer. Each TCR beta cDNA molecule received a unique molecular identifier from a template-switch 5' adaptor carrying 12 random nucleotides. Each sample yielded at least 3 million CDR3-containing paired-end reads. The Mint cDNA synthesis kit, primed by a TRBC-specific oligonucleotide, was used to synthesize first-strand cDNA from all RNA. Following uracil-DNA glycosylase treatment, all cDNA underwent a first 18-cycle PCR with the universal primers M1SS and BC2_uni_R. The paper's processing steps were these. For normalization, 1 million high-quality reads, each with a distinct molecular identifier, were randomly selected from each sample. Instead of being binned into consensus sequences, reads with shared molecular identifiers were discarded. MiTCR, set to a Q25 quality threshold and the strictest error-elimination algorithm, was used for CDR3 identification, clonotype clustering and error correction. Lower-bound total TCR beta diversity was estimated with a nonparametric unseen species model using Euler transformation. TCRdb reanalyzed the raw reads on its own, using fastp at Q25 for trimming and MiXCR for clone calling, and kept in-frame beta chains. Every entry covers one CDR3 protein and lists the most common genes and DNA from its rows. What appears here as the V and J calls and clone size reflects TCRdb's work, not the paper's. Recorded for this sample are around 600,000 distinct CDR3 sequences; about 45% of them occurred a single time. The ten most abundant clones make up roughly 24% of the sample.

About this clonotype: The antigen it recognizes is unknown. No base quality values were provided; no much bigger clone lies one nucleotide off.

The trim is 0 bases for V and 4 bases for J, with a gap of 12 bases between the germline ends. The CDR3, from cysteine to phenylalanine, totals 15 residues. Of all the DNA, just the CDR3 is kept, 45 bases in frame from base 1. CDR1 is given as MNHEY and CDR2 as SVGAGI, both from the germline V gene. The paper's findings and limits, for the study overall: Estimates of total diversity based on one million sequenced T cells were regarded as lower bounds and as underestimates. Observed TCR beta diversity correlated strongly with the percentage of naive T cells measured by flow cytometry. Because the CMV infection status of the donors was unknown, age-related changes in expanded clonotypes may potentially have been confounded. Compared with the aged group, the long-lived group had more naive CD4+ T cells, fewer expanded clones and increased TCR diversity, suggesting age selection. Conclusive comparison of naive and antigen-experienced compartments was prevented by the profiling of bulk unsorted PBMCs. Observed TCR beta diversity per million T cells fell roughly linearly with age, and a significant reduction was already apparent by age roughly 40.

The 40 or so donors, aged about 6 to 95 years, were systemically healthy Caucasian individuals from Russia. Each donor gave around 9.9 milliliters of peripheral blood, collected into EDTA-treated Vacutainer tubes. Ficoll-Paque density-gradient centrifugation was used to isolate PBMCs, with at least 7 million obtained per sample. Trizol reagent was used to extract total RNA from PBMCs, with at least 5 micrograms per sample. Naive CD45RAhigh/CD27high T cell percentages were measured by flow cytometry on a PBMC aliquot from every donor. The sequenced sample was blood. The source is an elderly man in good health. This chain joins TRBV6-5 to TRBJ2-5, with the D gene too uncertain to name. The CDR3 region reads CASSYSARVAETQYF. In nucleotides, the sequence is TGTGCCAGCAGTTACTCGGCCCGGGTCGCAGAGACCCAGTACTTC.